This entry features one TCR beta chain sequence. Its target is unknown. The sample belongs to a study of blood T cells in healthy people across ages. General study results and limits: Diversity of TCR beta correlated strongly with naive T cell percentage. It was held that diversity estimates obtained from one million T cells represented underestimates.

V lost 3 bases, J lost 2 bases, and 4 bases stayed unmatched. This CDR3 comprises 15 residues. CDR1 LGHDT and CDR2 YNNKEL come from the germline V gene (reference sequence). Primed by a sample-barcoded 5' primer and a J-beta primer mix, a second PCR proceeded for about 6 to 12 cycles. TCRdb re-derived calls from the 5' RACE reads in MiXCR, one entry per CDR3 protein. The data hold roughly 800,000 distinct CDR3 sequences, with over 45% observed a single time. The source of this sequence is a man aged 30 to 45 in good health. The material sequenced was blood. This chain connects TRBV3-1 to TRBJ1-2, with 9 nucleotides matching TRBD1. CDR3 coding DNA: TGTGCCAGCAGCCAGCGACAGGGGGTCAACTATGGCTACACCTTC. This translates into CASSQRQGVNYGYTF.